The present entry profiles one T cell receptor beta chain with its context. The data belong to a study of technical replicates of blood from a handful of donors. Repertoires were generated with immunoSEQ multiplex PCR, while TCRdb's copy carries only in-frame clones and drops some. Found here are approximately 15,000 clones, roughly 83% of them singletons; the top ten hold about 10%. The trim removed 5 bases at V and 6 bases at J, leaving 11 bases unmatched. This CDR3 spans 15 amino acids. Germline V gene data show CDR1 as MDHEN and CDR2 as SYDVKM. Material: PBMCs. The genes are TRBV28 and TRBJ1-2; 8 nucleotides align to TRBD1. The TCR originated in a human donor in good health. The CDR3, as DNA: TGTGCCAGCAGTATTCCCCCAGGGGGCCGGAATGGCTACACCTTC. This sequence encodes CASSIPPGGRNGYTF.